The clone carrying this TCR beta chain was detected a few times. The data were produced by immunoSEQ multiplex PCR, yet TCRdb's version contains in-frame clones alone and is incomplete. The sample has about 99,000 clones; over 80% are singletons. The sample originates from a study of blood T cell repertoires in COVID-19. Study at large: Italy, Spain and the United States were the sources of the convalescent and acute COVID-19 samples.

Trimming pared 7 bases from V and 0 bases from J, leaving 13 bases between. Germline CDR1 LNHDA, CDR2 SQIVND (reference sequence). The CDR3 consists of 15 residues. This clonotype was sampled from a man aged 65-85 years with active or convalescent COVID-19. The sequencing input was peripheral blood. The chain has TRBV19 and TRBJ1-5; a weak D match, TRBD1 (5 bases). The DNA for the CDR3 is TGTGCCAGTACCTCTGGACATTATAGCAATCAGCCCCAGCATTTT. Translation gives CASTSGHYSNQPQHF.